The rows below give T cell receptor beta chains drawn from one sample of a study of blood T cells in healthy people across ages. TCRdb passed the 5' RACE reads through MiXCR, listing each CDR3 protein once. The table shows roughly 930,000 distinct CDR3 sequences, with around 46% occurring only once. Sequencing input: blood. The source is a man aged 25 to 40 in good health. Both conserved end residues are part of each CDR3. D genes are given only for firm matches. The size field is filled for only some rows; it gives once, few, many or a size class.

>TRBV5-1|few|TRBJ2-3|TRBD2
TGCGCCAGCAGCTTGGCGGCTAGCGGATCCGTTAACACAGATACGCAGTATTTT
CASSLAASGSVNTDTQYF
>TRBV27|-|TRBJ2-7|-
TGTGCCAGCAGTTCACGCAGCAGGGAAAGGACCTACGAGCAGTACTTC
CASSSRSRERTYEQYF
>TRBV20-1|-|TRBJ2-7|-
TGCAGTGCTAGCGGGGAGCCCTACGAGCAGTACTTC
CSASGEPYEQYF
>TRBV7-2|-|TRBJ2-2|TRBD2
TGTGCCAGCAGCTCAGCTGGCGGGGGGGTTGACGGGGAGCTGTTTTTT
CASSSAGGGVDGELFF
>TRBV4-1|-|TRBJ2-3|-
TGCGCCAGCAGCCAAGATCGGCCCTTCCTCATGGCACTCCAAAGCACAGATACGCAGTATTTT
CASSQDRPFLMALQSTDTQYF
>TRBV7-2|-|TRBJ1-5|TRBD1
TGTGCCAGCAGCCCCCGACAGGGAAATAGCAATCAGCCCCAGCATTTT
CASSPRQGNSNQPQHF
>TRBV7-2|-|TRBJ2-3|TRBD1
TGTGCCAGCAGCTTTCGACAGGGGGCGGGAGATACGCAGTATTTT
CASSFRQGAGDTQYF
>TRBV28|-|TRBJ1-1|TRBD1
TGTGCCAGCACCCTCACAGGGGCTGAAGCTTTCTTT
CASTLTGAEAFF
>TRBV10-3|few|TRBJ2-7|-
TGTGCCATCAGTGAGTCTGCCAGGGTCGACGAGCAGTACTTC
CAISESARVDEQYF
>TRBV2|few|TRBJ1-2|-
TGTGCCAGCAGTGAGAGACTTAACTATGGCTACACCTTC
CASSERLNYGYTF
>TRBV30|-|TRBJ1-5|-
TGTGCCTGGAAGACCCCCGGGGAGAGTCAGCCCCAGCATTTT
CAWKTPGESQPQHF
>TRBV5-6|-|TRBJ2-7|-
TGTGCCAGCAGCTTGACTAGCCTTTTACGCGAGCAGTACTTC
CASSLTSLLREQYF
>TRBV20-1|many|TRBJ2-1|-
TGCAGTGCTAACAGCCACTCCTACAATGAGCAGTTCTTC
CSANSHSYNEQFF
>TRBV3-1|-|TRBJ2-3|TRBD2
TGTGCCAGCAGCCAAGGACTAGCGGGGGGTATCACAGATACGCAGTATTTT
CASSQGLAGGITDTQYF
>TRBV9|few|TRBJ2-1|-
TGTGCCAGCAGCGTAGCTTGGCCGAGGGGCAATGAGCAGTTCTTC
CASSVAWPRGNEQFF